The rows below give T cell receptor beta chains drawn from one sample of a study of cytomegalovirus exposure and HLA in healthy donors. Only in-frame clones appear in the TCRdb table, and some are missing; sequencing was by immunoSEQ multiplex PCR. Among about 270,000 clones listed, 65% to 85% were seen once. Sequencing used PBMCs. These receptors all come from a female donor in good health and CMV-seronegative. Both conserved end residues are part of each CDR3. The order of the fields is D gene, J gene, V gene, CDR3 length, CDR3 protein. A D gene is named only where the DNA matches it firmly.

d_gene: TRBD2; j_gene: TRBJ2-1; v_gene: TRBV5-6; len: 16; CDR3aa: CASSSLLAETYNEQFF
d_gene: TRBD1; j_gene: TRBJ2-1; v_gene: TRBV6-4; len: 13; CDR3aa: CASSVKPGQGEFF
d_gene: TRBD2; j_gene: TRBJ2-1; v_gene: TRBV6-4; len: 15; CDR3aa: CASRGLAGGKVEQFF
d_gene: .; j_gene: TRBJ2-7; v_gene: TRBV11-2; len: 12; CDR3aa: CASSFRGDEQYF
d_gene: .; j_gene: TRBJ1-1; v_gene: TRBV6-1; len: 17; CDR3aa: CASSEPLVMEEDTEAFF
d_gene: .; j_gene: TRBJ2-7; v_gene: TRBV6-6; len: 16; CDR3aa: CASSYSGGTSSYEQYF
d_gene: TRBD1; j_gene: TRBJ1-2; v_gene: TRBV10-3; len: 14; CDR3aa: CAISVGQGAGGYTF
d_gene: TRBD1; j_gene: TRBJ2-7; v_gene: TRBV5-4; len: 14; CDR3aa: CASSYTGVTYEQYF
d_gene: TRBD2; j_gene: TRBJ2-7; v_gene: TRBV4-2; len: 18; CDR3aa: CASSQDPLWERDLREQYF
d_gene: .; j_gene: TRBJ2-7; v_gene: TRBV7-6; len: 15; CDR3aa: CASSAPEQGRYEQYF
d_gene: TRBD1; j_gene: TRBJ2-6; v_gene: TRBV2; len: 17; CDR3aa: CASNPGQGASGANVLTF
d_gene: TRBD1; j_gene: TRBJ1-2; v_gene: TRBV6-4; len: 14; CDR3aa: CASSESTGGHGYTF
d_gene: .; j_gene: TRBJ2-4; v_gene: TRBV2; len: 13; CDR3aa: CASSESQENIQYF
d_gene: .; j_gene: TRBJ2-3; v_gene: TRBV30; len: 12; CDR3aa: CAWRSVADTQYF
d_gene: .; j_gene: TRBJ2-5; v_gene: TRBV15; len: 13; CDR3aa: CATRRGGSETQYF
d_gene: TRBD2; j_gene: TRBJ2-1; v_gene: TRBV2; len: 17; CDR3aa: CASSYTSGRSSYNEQFF
d_gene: TRBD1; j_gene: TRBJ2-7; v_gene: TRBV7-6; len: 13; CDR3aa: CASSSYRGYEQYF
d_gene: TRBD2; j_gene: TRBJ2-7; v_gene: TRBV5-1; len: 14; CDR3aa: CASSPGRGGSEQYF
d_gene: TRBD1; j_gene: TRBJ1-1; v_gene: TRBV7-6; len: 17; CDR3aa: CASSLQDRGYSNTEAFF
d_gene: TRBD1; j_gene: TRBJ1-1; v_gene: TRBV27; len: 13; CDR3aa: CASSSGQYTEAFF
d_gene: .; j_gene: TRBJ2-1; v_gene: TRBV30; len: 12; CDR3aa: CARSVAGNEQFF
d_gene: .; j_gene: TRBJ2-1; v_gene: TRBV19; len: 15; CDR3aa: CASSITGFTNNEQFF
d_gene: TRBD2; j_gene: TRBJ2-3; v_gene: TRBV30; len: 14; CDR3aa: CAWNTRTSTDTQYF
d_gene: TRBD1; j_gene: TRBJ1-4; v_gene: TRBV5-4; len: 14; CDR3aa: CASSHRTGAEKLFF
d_gene: .; j_gene: TRBJ2-7; v_gene: TRBV5-1; len: 15; CDR3aa: CASSYGGGRDYEQYF
d_gene: TRBD1; j_gene: TRBJ2-7; v_gene: TRBV2; len: 14; CDR3aa: CASTARDRYYEQYF
d_gene: .; j_gene: TRBJ1-4; v_gene: TRBV15; len: 19; CDR3aa: CATSRDLVGLGGLNEKLFF
d_gene: TRBD1; j_gene: TRBJ2-5; v_gene: TRBV14; len: 15; CDR3aa: CASSQLGQGQETQYF
d_gene: TRBD1; j_gene: TRBJ1-2; v_gene: TRBV5-1; len: 13; CDR3aa: CASNDGQEDGYTF
d_gene: .; j_gene: TRBJ1-4; v_gene: TRBV7-9; len: 16; CDR3aa: CASSLGTLRIGEKLFF
d_gene: TRBD2; j_gene: TRBJ2-1; v_gene: TRBV11-3; len: 14; CDR3aa: CASSFRSGDNEQFF
d_gene: TRBD2; j_gene: TRBJ2-3; v_gene: TRBV7-3; len: 16; CDR3aa: CASSSTSGSMTDTQYF
d_gene: TRBD1; j_gene: TRBJ1-5; v_gene: TRBV18; len: 16; CDR3aa: CASSPGTDNSNQPQHF